The subject of this entry is one TCR beta chain. Because the CDR3's place on the DNA is in doubt, the DNA is left out and the CDR3 is given as listed by TCRdb. These data belong to a study of blood T cells in healthy people across ages. The second PCR ran roughly 7 to 12 cycles with a sample-barcoded 5' primer and J-beta primers. Carrying 12 random nucleotides, a template-switch adaptor labeled each individual cDNA molecule. TCRdb re-called the 5' RACE reads through MiXCR, storing one row per CDR3 protein. Here the sample spans around 940,000 distinct CDR3 sequences, roughly 50% being singletons. CDR1 ENHRY and CDR2 SYGVKD come from the germline V gene. Inclusive of both ends, the CDR3 amounts to 22 amino acids.

The rearrangement links TRBV10-3 to TRBJ2-7; the table's D call, TRBD1, was not checked against the DNA. This sequence originates from a woman aged 55 to 70 in good health. Material: blood. CDR3 loop: CAAKTGRNEQFFGPGGRNIQYF.